The 30 T cell receptor beta chains presented below share a single source sample, sequenced in a study of blood T cell repertoires in COVID-19. Sequenced by immunoSEQ multiplex PCR; TCRdb stores in-frame clones only, minus some. The data hold 150,000 to 200,000 clones, with approximately 80% observed a single time. The sequenced sample consisted of PBMCs or T cells enriched from blood (not recorded which). The receptors were sampled from a man aged 45-60 years who had recovered from COVID-19.

The chain is built from TRBV7-3 and TRBJ2-1, with 9 bases matching TRBD1. Germline V CDR1 and CDR2: SGHTA, FQGTGA. The junction had 3 bases not matched to a gene; V was cut back by 5 bases and J by 1 base. The CDR3 has 15 amino acids. The CDR3 DNA follows: TGTGCCAGCAGCAGTGACAGGGGGTCCTACAATGAGCAGTTCTTC. Its translation is CASSSDRGSYNEQFF.

This chain uses TRBV10-3 with TRBJ1-1; tentatively, D is TRBD1 (5 bases). The V gene lost 6 bases and the J gene lost 1 base, with 15 bases spanning the gap. CDR1 ENHRY and CDR2 SYGVKD come from the germline V gene. The CDR3 covers 15 residues. The chain's CDR3 is CAIRGYGGENTEAFF. CDR3 coding DNA: TGTGCCATCAGGGGCTACGGGGGAGAGAACACTGAAGCTTTCTTT.

In this sample, this clone turned up a few times. A junction boundary mismatches the germline segment, possibly from a read error. V is TRBV7-7 and J is TRBJ2-3, with D possibly TRBD1 on 5 matching bases. This CDR3 is 13 amino acids long. In germline, CDR1 is SSHAT, CDR2 FNYEAQ (reference sequence). The CDR3, as DNA: TGTGCTAGCAGCCTAGGGGCAGGAGATACGCAGTATTTT. Translated: CASSLGAGDTQYF. Drawing the rest from reference TRBV7-7 and TRBJ2-3, the complete variable domain is GAGVSQSPRYKVTKRGQDVTLRCDPISSHATLYWYQQALGQGPEFLTYFNYEAQPDKSGLPSDRFSAERPEGSISTLTIQRTEQRDSAMYRCASSLGAGDTQYFGPGTRLTVL.

The CDR3 here is CASSQTSGTDTQYF. CDR3 in DNA: TGTGCCAGCAGCCAGACTAGCGGCACAGATACGCAGTATTTT. J is TRBJ2-3 and V is TRBV7-9; 8 bases agree with TRBD2. CDR1 is SEHNR, CDR2 FQNEAQ, per germline (reference sequence). V gave up 5 bases and J gave up 1 base; unmatched junction bases: 2. The CDR3 consists of 14 residues. The variable domain in full, with the rest retrieved from reference TRBV7-9 and TRBJ2-3, is DTGVSQNPRHKITKRGQNVTFRCDPISEHNRLYWYRQTLGQGPEFLTYFQNEAQLEKSRLLSDRFSAERPKGSFSTLEIQRTEQGDSAMYLCASSQTSGTDTQYFGPGTRLTVL.

The chain carries TRBV29-1 and TRBJ2-5; D is possibly TRBD1 (5 bases). The germline V gene encodes CDR1 SQVTM and CDR2 ANQGSEA. V lost 4 bases, J lost 1 base, and 16 bases lay in between. The CDR3 covers 15 residues. The CDR3 here is CSVGITGFSQETQYF. The CDR3 region has the DNA TGCAGCGTTGGGATTACAGGTTTCTCCCAAGAGACCCAGTACTTC. The full variable domain, completed using reference TRBV29-1 and TRBJ2-5, is SAVISQKPSRDICQRGTSLTIQCQVDSQVTMMFWYRQQPGQSLTLIATANQGSEATYESGFVIDKFPISRPNLTFSTLTVSNMSPEDSSIYLCSVGITGFSQETQYFGPGTRLLVL.

This sequence joins TRBV18 and TRBJ1-2; tentative D call: TRBD1 (5 bases). The ends were cut back, 3 bases at V and 8 bases at J, with 10 bases in the middle. The CDR3 spans 12 residues. Germline values: CDR1 KGHSH, CDR2 LQKENI. As DNA, the CDR3 is TGTGCCAGCTCACCCGGCGGGGGGGGCTACACCTTC. Translating it yields CASSPGGGGYTF.

The chain couples TRBV28 to TRBJ1-5; D gene ambiguous. The CDR3 extends over 14 amino acids. Germline loops: CDR1 MDHEN, CDR2 SYDVKM. V was shortened by 6 bases and J by 2 bases, with 11 bases between the two germline ends. The CDR3 coding sequence is TGTGCCAGCAGGGGTACTAGACGCAATCAGCCCCAGCATTTT. It translates to CASRGTRRNQPQHF. The whole variable domain, remainder taken from reference TRBV28 and TRBJ1-5, is DVKVTQSSRYLVKRTGEKVFLECVQDMDHENMFWYRQDPGLGLRLIYFSYDVKMKEKGDIPEGYSVSREKKERFSLILESASTNQTSMYLCASRGTRRNQPQHFGDGTRLSIL.

The V gene is TRBV2, the J gene TRBJ2-5, with D unresolved. The germline CDR1 and CDR2 sequences are SNHLY and FYNNEI. The CDR3 has 11 residues. V gave up 6 bases and J gave up 3 bases, with 5 bases separating them. The CDR3 loop reads CASRVEETQYF. The CDR3, as DNA: TGTGCCAGCAGGGTAGAAGAGACCCAGTACTTC.

The rearrangement uses TRBV5-1 and TRBJ1-2; TRBD1 matches 8 bases. Losses at the gene ends were 1 base for V and 6 bases for J; bases not matched to a gene: 8. This CDR3 region has 15 residues. Germline V CDR1 and CDR2: SGHRS, YFSETQ. CDR3 in amino acids: CASSLLPGQVDGYTF. In nucleotides, the CDR3 is TGCGCCAGCAGCTTGCTCCCGGGACAGGTGGATGGCTACACCTTC.

The genes are TRBV19 and TRBJ2-2; D gene uncertain. The V gene's germline CDR1 is LNHDA and CDR2 SQIVND (reference sequence). Trimming took off 2 bases at V and 1 base at J, with 5 bases between the two ends. The CDR3 consists of 14 residues. The CDR3 sequence is CASSISLNTGELFF. CDR3 DNA sequence: TGTGCCAGTAGTATATCTCTGAACACCGGGGAGCTGTTTTTT.

A note on this clone: A much bigger clone sits one base away, suggesting this may be a read error. V usage is TRBV4-1 and J usage is TRBJ1-1; 7 bases are shared with TRBD1. The germline gives CDR1 MGHRA, CDR2 YSYEKL. The CDR3 extends over 14 amino acids. V shed 2 bases, J shed 1 base, and the junction held 1 base outside the gene matches. CDR3 DNA: TGCGCCAGCAGCCAACGACAGGGGAACACTGAAGCTTTCTTT. Protein product: CASSQRQGNTEAFF.

The chain is built from TRBV5-1 and TRBJ2-7, with 7 bases lining up with TRBD2. This CDR3 has 15 residues. CDR1 and CDR2 from the germline V gene are SGHRS and YFSETQ. After removal of 0 bases from V and 3 bases from J, the junction contained 6 bases not matched to a gene. The CDR3 here is CASSLGWEGGYEQYF. The CDR3 DNA reads as TGCGCCAGCAGCTTGGGATGGGAGGGTGGCTACGAGCAGTACTTC. Complete variable domain (other parts from reference TRBV5-1 and TRBJ2-7): KAGVTQTPRYLIKTRGQQVTLSCSPISGHRSVSWYQQTPGQGLQFLFEYFSETQRNKGNFPGRFSGRQFSNSRSEMNVSTLELGDSALYLCASSLGWEGGYEQYFGPGTRLTVT.

The chain is built from TRBV29-1 and TRBJ2-2; D possibly corresponds to TRBD1 (5 bases). CDR3 length: 13 amino acids. CDR1 SQVTM and CDR2 ANQGSEA come from the germline V gene. Trimming took 4 bases from V and 1 from J, leaving 7 bases between them. Here the CDR3 reads CSVARENTGELFF. The DNA of the CDR3 is TGCAGCGTTGCCAGGGAGAACACCGGGGAGCTGTTTTTT.

The chain links TRBV6-5 to TRBJ1-1; TRBD1 matches 7 bases. The trim removed 6 bases at V and 6 bases at J, leaving 13 bases unmatched. The germline V gene has CDR1 MNHEY and CDR2 SVGAGI. The CDR3 extends over 15 amino acids. The CDR3 spells CASSPYRGPGAEAFF. CDR3 sequence (DNA): TGTGCCAGCAGCCCCTACAGGGGCCCGGGGGCTGAAGCTTTCTTT.

The chain carries TRBV5-1 and TRBJ2-3; 7 bases are a match to TRBD1. CDR1 and CDR2 from the germline V gene are SGHRS and YFSETQ. With 4 bases clipped from V and 0 bases from J, the junction kept 5 bases outside the gene matches. The CDR3 is made up of 15 amino acids. In nucleotides, the CDR3 is TGCGCCAGCAGCGGGATGACAGGGAGCACAGATACGCAGTATTTT. This codes for CASSGMTGSTDTQYF.

The chain carries TRBV4-1 and TRBJ2-7, with D possibly TRBD1 on 5 matching bases. Trimming stripped 5 bases from V and 2 bases from J, with 10 bases between. Germline CDR1 and CDR2: MGHRA and YSYEKL. This CDR3 spans 13 amino acids. The CDR3 protein is CASSRQTAYEQYF. The CDR3 bases are TGCGCCAGCAGCAGGCAGACAGCCTACGAGCAGTACTTC.

This clone has just one count. CDR3: CASSLGGGGARGNTIYF. CDR3 in DNA: TGTGCCAGCAGCTTAGGAGGCGGCGGGGCGCGAGGAAACACCATATATTTT. This chain joins TRBV11-2 and TRBJ1-3; weak D call: TRBD1 (5 bases). The CDR3 is 17 residues long. Germline values: CDR1 SGHAT, CDR2 FQNNGV. The V end was cut by 1 base, the J end by 4 bases, with 17 bases between. Combining the CDR3 with reference TRBV11-2 and TRBJ1-3 gives the whole variable domain EAGVAQSPRYKIIEKRQSVAFWCNPISGHATLYWYQQILGQGPKLLIQFQNNGVVDDSQLPKDRFSAERLKGVDSTLKIQPAKLEDSAVYLCASSLGGGGARGNTIYFGEGSWLTVV.

The chain is built from TRBV6-6 and TRBJ1-1; no clear D. CDR3 length: 15 residues. Trimming cost V 4 bases and J 0 bases, with 12 bases left between them. Germline V gives CDR1 MNHNY, CDR2 SVGAGI (reference sequence). The DNA for the CDR3 is TGTGCCAGCAGTTTCGGCGGCACAATGAACACTGAAGCTTTCTTT. Its protein is CASSFGGTMNTEAFF.

The J gene is TRBJ1-4, the V gene TRBV4-1; D is unresolved. Germline CDR1 and CDR2: MGHRA and YSYEKL. CDR3 size: 16 residues. V was pared by 0 bases and J by 4 bases, with 12 bases between. The chain's CDR3 is CASSQDHGISNEKLFF. As DNA, the CDR3 is TGCGCCAGCAGCCAAGACCACGGGATAAGTAATGAAAAACTGTTTTTT.

The gene calls are TRBV6-5 and TRBJ1-2; the match to TRBD1 covers 8 bases. Germline V gene data show CDR1 as MNHEY and CDR2 as SVGAGI. CDR3 length: 12 residues. With 8 bases clipped from V and 4 bases from J, the junction kept 3 bases outside the gene matches. CDR3 protein: CASRDRPYGYTF. The DNA of the CDR3 is TGTGCCAGCCGGGACAGGCCCTATGGCTACACCTTC.

This sequence joins TRBV11-2 and TRBJ2-3; 7 bases are shared with TRBD1. The junction had 2 bases not matched to a gene; V was cut back by 0 bases and J by 2 bases. CDR1 and CDR2 (germline): SGHAT, FQNNGV. The length of the CDR3 is 15 residues. CDR3: CASSLDGTDTDTQYF. In DNA form, the CDR3 reads TGTGCCAGCAGCTTAGACGGGACAGACACAGATACGCAGTATTTT.

As DNA, the CDR3 is TGCGCCAGCAGCCAAGATTTGCATAGCTATGGCTACACCTTC. It encodes CASSQDLHSYGYTF. The chain employs TRBV4-3 and TRBJ1-2; no clear D. V lost 0 bases, J lost 4 bases, and 9 bases lay in between. This CDR3 is built from 14 residues. Germline CDR1 LGHNA, CDR2 YSLEER.

The J gene is TRBJ1-1, the V gene TRBV13; 8 nucleotides agree with TRBD1. J was trimmed by 4 bases and V by 4 bases; bases with no gene match: 5. The CDR3 is 14 amino acids. Germline V gene data show CDR1 as PRHDT and CDR2 as FYEKMQ (reference sequence). CDR3 nucleotides: TGTGCCAGCAGCTCCTGGACAGGGACCACTGAAGCTTTCTTT. Translation: CASSSWTGTTEAFF.

This clone was seen more than once but under ten times. The chain links TRBV14 to TRBJ2-1; a possible D gene is TRBD2 (5 bases). The V gene lost 0 bases and the J gene lost 5 bases, with 14 bases spanning the gap. The CDR3 is 16 amino acids. Germline-derived CDR1 and CDR2 are SGHDN and FVKESK. This chain's CDR3 is CASSQDEREYNNEQFF. The DNA for the CDR3 is TGTGCCAGCAGCCAAGATGAAAGGGAGTACAACAATGAGCAGTTCTTC.

The chain has TRBV18 and TRBJ2-5; tentative D call: TRBD1 (6 bases). V was pared by 1 base and J by 4 bases, with 19 bases between. This CDR3 spans 17 amino acids. Germline CDR1 reads KGHSH; CDR2 reads LQKENI. CDR3 region: CASSPLPGRGGLETQYF. CDR3 bases: TGTGCCAGCTCACCACTCCCGGGCAGGGGCGGTCTAGAGACCCAGTACTTC.

V and J are TRBV25-1 and TRBJ1-2; D unresolved. Germline CDR1 reads MGHDK; CDR2 reads SYGVNS. The CDR3 covers 12 residues. V gave up 5 bases and J gave up 4 bases, with 8 bases separating them. The chain's CDR3 is CASSSVPYGYTF. Written as DNA, the CDR3 is TGTGCCAGCAGTTCGGTCCCCTATGGCTACACCTTC.

This clone occurred many times. J is TRBJ2-1 and V is TRBV6-2 or TRBV6-3; TRBD1 is a possible D gene (5 bases). V gave up 9 bases and J gave up 13 bases, with 19 bases separating them. The CDR3 is made up of 12 amino acids. The V gene's germline CDR1 is MNHEY and CDR2 SVGEGT. In DNA, the CDR3 is TGTGCCAGTAGCCAGGGATTTGGGGCCCAGTTCTTC. It codes for CASSQGFGAQFF.

There are a few counts of this clone. The rearrangement uses TRBV5-4 and TRBJ2-7, with D possibly matching TRBD2 (5 bases). The CDR3 has 15 residues. The germline V and J ends were trimmed by 5 bases and 5 bases, with 20 bases remaining between them. CDR1 and CDR2 from the germline V gene are SGHNT and YYREEE (reference sequence). The CDR3 loop is CASRLGLSPRDEQYF. The DNA of the CDR3 is TGTGCCAGCAGACTTGGACTCTCCCCGAGAGACGAGCAGTACTTC.

In DNA form, the CDR3 reads TGTGCCAGCTCAGGAGGATCAGGGGACTATGGCTACACCTTC. Protein product: CASSGGSGDYGYTF. The rearrangement uses TRBV18 and TRBJ1-2, with D maybe TRBD1 (6 bases). Germline CDR1 and CDR2: KGHSH and LQKENI. The ends were cut back, 5 bases at V and 3 bases at J, with 13 bases in the middle. The CDR3 loop spans 14 amino acids.

This chain joins TRBV27 and TRBJ2-2; perhaps TRBD1 as D (5 bases). Germline V gene lookup returns CDR1 MNHEY and CDR2 SMNVEV (reference sequence). V was cut by 5 bases and J by 7 bases, with 11 bases left in between. This CDR3 comprises 13 residues. The DNA for the CDR3 is TGTGCCAGCAGTGGAGTAGGGGTCGGGGAGCTGTTTTTT. Residues: CASSGVGVGELFF.